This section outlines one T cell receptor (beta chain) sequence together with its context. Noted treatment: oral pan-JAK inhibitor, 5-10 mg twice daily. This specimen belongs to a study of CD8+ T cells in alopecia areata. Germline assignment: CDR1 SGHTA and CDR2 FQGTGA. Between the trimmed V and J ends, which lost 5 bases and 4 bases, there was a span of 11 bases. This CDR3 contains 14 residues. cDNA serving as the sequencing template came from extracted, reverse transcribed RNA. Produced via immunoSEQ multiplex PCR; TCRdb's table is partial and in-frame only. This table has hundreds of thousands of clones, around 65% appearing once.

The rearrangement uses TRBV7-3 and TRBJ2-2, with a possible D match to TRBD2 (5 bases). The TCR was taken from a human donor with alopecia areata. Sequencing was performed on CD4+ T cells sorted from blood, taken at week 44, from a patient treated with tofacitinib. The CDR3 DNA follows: TGTGCCAGCAGCCCGCGACGGGGCACCGGGGAGCTGTTTTTT. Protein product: CASSPRRGTGELFF.